This T cell receptor (beta chain) was recovered during a study of T cells in Graves' hyperthyroidism and ophthalmopathy. General observations from the study: Expanded thyroid clonotypes (above 0.001) were mostly also found in blood. A 13 V-J model separated ophthalmopathy from stable hyperthyroidism. Model output signaled ophthalmopathy a median about seven months ahead of onset.

There were TCR beta CDR3 regions amplified from RNA transcripts. TCR CDR3 regions were first amplified by RT-PCR with HTBI primers. In TCRdb, the multiplex PCR reads were re-called with MiXCR into one record per CDR3 protein. The sample gives approximately 400,000 distinct CDR3 sequences, around 18% of which show up once; 40% is in the top ten. On this clonotype itself: Its antigen is undetermined.

Germline V lookup: CDR1 SGHDT, CDR2 YYEEEE. The ends were cut back, 2 bases at V and 2 bases at J, with 11 bases in the middle. The CDR3 has 15 amino acids. A Clinical Activity Score of at least 3, a NOSPECS grade of at least 4 and a duration under 3 months were recorded in the ophthalmopathy patients. The receptor comes from a man younger than 30 with Graves' ophthalmopathy. Source material: blood. The genes are TRBV5-6 and TRBJ1-5, with a weak D call TRBD1 (6 bases). The CDR3 reads CASSFRRGGNQPQHF. The CDR3 DNA is TGTGCCAGCAGCTTCCGCAGGGGAGGCAATCAGCCCCAGCATTTT.